Following are 20 T cell receptor beta chains from one sample sequenced in a study of T cells in Graves' hyperthyroidism and ophthalmopathy (dated by TCRdb to between 2019 and 2020). Library generation was performed with multiplex PCR. The instrument given in TCRdb is Illumina HiSeq 2000. The TCR beta CDR3 regions were amplified from the RNA transcripts. A first-round RT-PCR of the TCR CDR3 used the HTBI primer set with the Qiagen OneStep RT-PCR kit. TCRdb reanalyzed the raw reads on its own, using fastp at Q25 for trimming and MiXCR for clone calling, and kept in-frame beta chains. Here each entry gathers all rows of one CDR3 protein and keeps the most common genes and DNA. The sample includes 30,000 to 35,000 distinct CDR3 sequences, with around 53% observed a single time. Clones ranked in the top ten supply about 25% of the sample. Input material: blood. All receptors derive from a woman in her thirties or forties with Graves' ophthalmopathy.

The sample holds one count of this clonotype. At one of its ends the junction is not consistent with the germline gene, which may arise from a read error. CDR3 residues: CAISLWGGGETQYF. DNA of the CDR3: TGTGCCATCAGCCTTTGGGGTGGGGGAGAGACCCAGTACTTC. The chain links TRBV15 to TRBJ2-5, with D perhaps being TRBD1 or TRBD2 (5 bases each). Per the germline V gene, CDR1 is LNHNV and CDR2 is YYDKDF (reference sequence). This CDR3 has 14 amino acids.

The sample holds one count of this clonotype. The chain links TRBV19 to TRBJ2-7; 10 bases are a match to TRBD2. J gave up 5 bases and V 6 bases, and 7 bases lay outside the gene matches. Germline-derived CDR1 and CDR2 are LNHDA and SQIVND (reference sequence). This CDR3 comprises 14 residues. The CDR3 protein is CASRFSSGGNEQYF. The CDR3 DNA reads TGTGCCAGTAGATTTTCTAGCGGGGGCAACGAGCAGTACTTC.

This clonotype is a singleton in its sample. The chain links TRBV5-1 to TRBJ1-2; D gene ambiguous. The CDR3 is 13 amino acids. Trimming stripped 3 bases from V and 4 bases from J, with 10 bases between. Germline CDR1 is SGHRS and CDR2 is YFSETQ. CDR3 DNA: TGCGCCAGCAGCTCAAGCAGCTTCTATGGCTACACCTTC. It codes for CASSSSSFYGYTF.

This sequence joins TRBV19 and TRBJ2-7; tentative D call: TRBD1 (6 bases). The CDR3 runs to 13 residues. Germline V gene sequence: CDR1 LNHDA, CDR2 SQIVND (reference sequence). Trimming pared 3 bases from V and 3 bases from J, leaving 9 bases between. CDR3 in amino acids: CASSIGQYYEQYF. The CDR3 DNA sequence: TGTGCCAGTAGTATCGGACAGTACTACGAGCAGTACTTC. The whole variable domain, filled in from reference TRBV19 and TRBJ2-7, reads DGGITQSPKYLFRKEGQNVTLSCEQNLNHDAMYWYRQDPGQGLRLIYYSQIVNDFQKGDIAEGYSVSREKKESFPLTVTSAQKNPTAFYLCASSIGQYYEQYFGPGTRLTVT.

V and J are TRBV10-1 and TRBJ1-5; D ambiguous. Trimming shortened V by 4 bases and J by 4 bases, and 8 bases separated the two germline ends. In germline, CDR1 is WNHNN, CDR2 SYGVQD (reference sequence). This CDR3 is built from 13 residues. The CDR3 is CASSGERNQPQHF. The CDR3 DNA is TGCGCCAGCAGTGGGGAACGGAATCAGCCCCAGCATTTT.

This clonotype was seen ten or more times. The J gene is TRBJ2-6, the V gene TRBV12-3 or TRBV12-4, with 10 bases matching TRBD2. V was clipped by 7 bases and J by 0 bases; unmatched bases: 12. CDR3 length: 19 residues. CDR3 nucleotides: TGTGCCAGCATTAATAGCGGGGGGACGATTAGCTCTGGGGCCAACGTCCTGACTTTC. Translating it yields CASINSGGTISSGANVLTF.

This chain uses TRBV12-3 or TRBV12-4 with TRBJ1-5, with D possibly TRBD1 on 6 matching bases. The V end lost 0 bases, the J end lost 6 bases, and 9 bases lay between the germline ends. The CDR3 is 14 amino acids. CDR3 in DNA: TGTGCCAGCAGTTTAGCGGGGGGCACTCAGCCCCAGCATTTT. This encodes CASSLAGGTQPQHF.

This clonotype occurred many times. The V and J genes are TRBV5-1 and TRBJ1-1; 7 bases agree with TRBD1. Germline trimming cut 4 bases from V and 5 bases from J; bases unmatched to any gene: 8. This CDR3 comprises 14 residues. The germline CDR1 and CDR2 sequences are SGHRS and YFSETQ. The CDR3 DNA is TGCGCCAGCAGCCCCACAGGGGTGTGGACTGAAGCTTTCTTT. Amino acids: CASSPTGVWTEAFF.

This clonotype was counted ten times or more. The chain links TRBV7-9 to TRBJ1-4; possible D gene TRBD1, 6 bases. Germline-derived CDR1 and CDR2 are SEHNR and FQNEAQ (reference sequence). CDR3 length: 15 residues. Trimming removed 2 bases at V and 8 bases at J, with 15 bases between. The DNA of the CDR3 is TGTGCCAGCAGCTTATCAATGGGGGCCTTGGAAAAACTGTTTTTT. Its protein is CASSLSMGALEKLFF.

This chain uses TRBV6-5 with TRBJ2-3; 7 nucleotides match TRBD2. CDR1 and CDR2 from the germline V gene are MNHEY and SVGAGI. Losses at the gene ends were 7 bases for V and 3 bases for J; bases not matched to a gene: 7. The CDR3 is made up of 14 amino acids. The CDR3 coding sequence is TGTGCCAGCACCAGAGCGGGGTTAACAGATACGCAGTATTTT. The encoded protein is CASTRAGLTDTQYF.

The DNA for the CDR3 is TGTGCCAGCAGTGAAGATCGCGCCGCTAACTATGGCTACACCTTC. Its protein is CASSEDRAANYGYTF. The chain joins TRBV2 to TRBJ1-2; D remains ambiguous. Trimming removed 1 base from V and 0 bases from J, with 9 bases in between. This CDR3 comprises 15 residues. Germline CDR1 and CDR2: SNHLY and FYNNEI.

This clonotype was seen more than once but under ten times. This chain joins TRBV7-3 and TRBJ2-5, with D possibly called TRBD1 or TRBD2 (5 bases each). This CDR3 is 16 amino acids long. Germline V lookup: CDR1 SGHTA, CDR2 FQGTGA. The ends were cut back, 5 bases at V and 7 bases at J, with 23 bases in the middle. CDR3: CASSQNAGTLPGTQYF. The CDR3 nucleotides are TGTGCCAGCAGCCAGAACGCCGGGACCCTCCCGGGGACCCAGTACTTC.

The sample holds many counts of this clonotype. The chain is built from TRBV5-6 and TRBJ1-1, with D maybe TRBD1 (5 bases). Germline CDR1 SGHDT, CDR2 YYEEEE. Trimming removed 5 bases from V and 8 bases from J, with 16 bases in between. The CDR3 contains 13 residues. The CDR3, as DNA: TGTGCCAGCAGTTCGGGACCGACCAAGGAAGCTTTCTTT. This translates into CASSSGPTKEAFF.

This clonotype came up once. This chain connects TRBV10-3 to TRBJ1-1; D not certain. The length of the CDR3 is 12 residues. V shed 3 bases and J shed 11 bases, with 13 bases lying between them. Germline-derived CDR1 and CDR2 are ENHRY and SYGVKD. DNA of the CDR3: TGTGCCATCAGTGACGCTGCGGGCATCGCTTTCTTT. Protein: CAISDAAGIAFF.

This clonotype was counted ten times or more. The V call is TRBV4-3, the J call TRBJ2-7; D perhaps matches TRBD2 (5 bases). Looked up from germline, CDR1 is LGHNA and CDR2 is YSLEER. The CDR3 consists of 14 residues. V shed 0 bases and J shed 2 bases, with 8 bases lying between them. The CDR3 reads CASSQEGSAYEQYF. CDR3 nucleotides: TGCGCCAGCAGCCAAGAGGGGAGCGCCTACGAGCAGTACTTC.

The chain carries TRBV20-1 and TRBJ2-7, with 12 nucleotides matching TRBD2. CDR3 length: 15 residues. V lost 5 bases, J lost 3 bases, and 8 bases stayed unmatched. From germline, CDR1 is DFQATT and CDR2 SNEGSKA (reference sequence). The CDR3 sequence is CSAWTSGTFGYEQYF. The CDR3 DNA follows: TGCAGTGCTTGGACTAGCGGGACATTCGGCTACGAGCAGTACTTC.

This clonotype was observed once. Without the conserved terminal phenylalanine or tryptophan, this CDR3 likely stems from a read error. It is unclear where the CDR3 begins or ends on the DNA, so no DNA is shown, and the CDR3 is as TCRdb lists it. The chain links TRBV6-4 to TRBJ2-5; TRBD2 reflects the table's D call only, with no check against the DNA. Germline V gene lookup returns CDR1 MRHNA and CDR2 SNTAGT. The CDR3 adds up to 9 amino acids, both ends counted. CDR3 protein: CASSDSTSG.

This chain connects TRBV7-2 to TRBJ2-7; D is perhaps TRBD2 (6 bases). Trimming removed 0 bases from V and 0 bases from J, with 9 bases in between. CDR1 is SGHTA and CDR2 is FQGNSA in the germline V gene. The CDR3 totals 15 residues. CDR3 bases: TGTGCCAGCAGCTTAGCCCACGGGAGCTCCTACGAGCAGTACTTC. This codes for CASSLAHGSSYEQYF.

The V and J genes are TRBV6-6 and TRBJ1-6, with TRBD1 matching 7 bases. The CDR3 has 13 amino acids. Trimming took 6 bases from V and 10 from J; bases not matched to a gene: 6. CDR1 is MNHNY and CDR2 is SVGAGI in the germline V gene (reference sequence). The CDR3 sequence is CASRFGQASPLHF. The CDR3, as DNA: TGTGCCAGCAGATTCGGACAGGCCTCACCCCTCCACTTT.

This clonotype was picked up many times. The chain couples TRBV10-3 to TRBJ2-5; TRBD1 matches at 10 bases. The CDR3 covers 15 residues. The germline V gene has CDR1 ENHRY and CDR2 SYGVKD. Trimming removed 6 bases from V and 5 bases from J; junction bases left unmatched: 9. The CDR3 loop is CAISPGQGEGETQYF. The CDR3 DNA sequence: TGTGCCATCAGCCCTGGACAGGGGGAAGGGGAGACCCAGTACTTC.